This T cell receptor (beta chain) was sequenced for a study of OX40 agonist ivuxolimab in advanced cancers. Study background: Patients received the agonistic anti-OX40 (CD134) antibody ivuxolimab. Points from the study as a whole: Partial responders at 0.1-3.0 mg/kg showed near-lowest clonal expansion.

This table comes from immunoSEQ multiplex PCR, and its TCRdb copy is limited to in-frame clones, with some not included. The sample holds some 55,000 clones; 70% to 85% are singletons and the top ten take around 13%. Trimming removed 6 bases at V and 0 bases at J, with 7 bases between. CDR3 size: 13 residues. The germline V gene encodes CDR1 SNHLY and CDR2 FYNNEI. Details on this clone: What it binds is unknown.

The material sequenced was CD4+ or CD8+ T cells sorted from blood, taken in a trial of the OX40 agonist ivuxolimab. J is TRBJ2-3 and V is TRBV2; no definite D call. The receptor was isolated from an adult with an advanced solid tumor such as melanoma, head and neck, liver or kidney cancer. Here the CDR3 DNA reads TGTGCCAGCAGGATAACCAGCACAGATACGCAGTATTTT. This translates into CASRITSTDTQYF.